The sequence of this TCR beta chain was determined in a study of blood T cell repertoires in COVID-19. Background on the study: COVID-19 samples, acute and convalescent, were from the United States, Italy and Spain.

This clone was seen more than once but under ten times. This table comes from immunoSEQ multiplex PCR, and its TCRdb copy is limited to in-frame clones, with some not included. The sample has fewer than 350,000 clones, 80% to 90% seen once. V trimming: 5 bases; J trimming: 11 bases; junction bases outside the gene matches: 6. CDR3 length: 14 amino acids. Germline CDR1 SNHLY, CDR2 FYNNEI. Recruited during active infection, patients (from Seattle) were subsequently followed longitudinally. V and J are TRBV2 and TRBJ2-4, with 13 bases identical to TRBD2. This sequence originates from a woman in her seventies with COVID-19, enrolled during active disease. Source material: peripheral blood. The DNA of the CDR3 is TGTGCCAGCAGTCAAACTAGCGGGGGGGTTCTTCAGTACTTC. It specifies CASSQTSGGVLQYF.